This T cell receptor (beta chain) was identified during a study of PD-1 blockade in classical Hodgkin lymphoma. Germline-derived CDR1 and CDR2 are ENHRY and SYGVKD. Trimming took off 8 bases at V and 7 bases at J, with 9 bases between the two ends. The CDR3 sequence is 11 residues long. The time point is: cycle 4 day 1 (C4D1), after 6 weeks of nivolumab. All patients experienced relapse after autologous stem cell transplantation, and brentuximab vedotin exposure was variable. The CD4+ T cells used were purified from thawed PBMCs through magnetic negative selection. Libraries were prepared by immunoSEQ multiplex PCR; TCRdb keeps only in-frame clonotypes and omits some of them. The sample contains around 13,000 clones, almost 90% of which appear only once.

The source is a human donor with classical Hodgkin lymphoma. The genes are TRBV10-3 and TRBJ2-1; TRBD2 is a possible D gene (5 bases). The sample here was CD4+ T cells from blood, taken before the fourth cycle of nivolumab. In DNA, the CDR3 is TGTGCCATCGAAGAGGGAAATGAGCAGTTCTTC. The encoded protein is CAIEEGNEQFF.